This is a list of T cell receptor beta chains from one sample in a study of response to subunit inactivated influenza vaccine. From the RT-PCR reads, TCRdb called clonotypes with MiXCR, one entry per CDR3 protein. The sample has 650,000 to 800,000 distinct CDR3 sequences; over 11% are singletons. The sequencing used PBMCs from blood, collected 14 days before vaccination. Every receptor here comes from a man in his forties or fifties who received an inactivated influenza vaccine. CDR3s include the opening cysteine and the closing phenylalanine or tryptophan. Fields, in order: D gene, V gene, J gene, clone size, CDR3 protein, CDR3 DNA. D genes are given only for firm matches. Some rows have no size entry. The others give once, few or many, or a class for an expanded clone.

.	TRBV19	TRBJ2-7	.	CASSIVASELHEQYF	TGTGCCAGTAGTATAGTCGCTAGCGAACTCCACGAGCAGTACTTC
.	TRBV19	TRBJ2-7	.	CASSIGGIPYEQYF	TGTGCCAGTAGTATAGGGGGTATTCCCTACGAGCAGTACTTC
.	TRBV11-2	TRBJ2-2	.	CASSFVSTGSGELFF	TGTGCCAGCAGCTTTGTATCCACAGGGTCCGGGGAGCTGTTTTTT
.	TRBV6-5	TRBJ1-6	.	CASSYSRGRYNSPLHF	TGTGCCAGCAGTTACTCTCGGGGGCGATATAATTCACCCCTCCACTTT
TRBD2	TRBV3-1	TRBJ2-7	few	CASSIAGAAEQYF	TGTGCCAGCAGCATAGCGGGAGCGGCCGAGCAGTACTTC
.	TRBV5-1	TRBJ2-1	many	CASSTTSRSTYNEQFF	TGCGCCAGCAGCACCACTAGCAGATCCACCTACAATGAGCAGTTCTTC
.	TRBV20-1	TRBJ1-1	few	CSARNLVLNTEAFF	TGCAGTGCTAGAAACTTGGTACTGAACACTGAAGCTTTCTTT
TRBD1	TRBV7-8	TRBJ2-1	.	CASSFLDRGTYNEQFF	TGTGCCAGCAGCTTCCTAGACAGGGGCACCTACAATGAGCAGTTCTTC
.	TRBV2	TRBJ2-1	.	CASSEALRQVRYNEQFF	TGTGCCAGCAGTGAAGCGCTTCGACAGGTTCGCTACAATGAGCAGTTCTTC
.	TRBV9	TRBJ2-5	few	CASSGGPSGVKTQYF	TGTGCCAGCAGCGGGGGACCCTCGGGGGTCAAGACCCAGTACTTC
TRBD2	TRBV6-1	TRBJ2-7	few	CASSVSGTSGFYEQYF	TGTGCCAGCAGTGTATCCGGGACTAGCGGTTTCTACGAGCAGTACTTC
.	TRBV5-5	TRBJ2-3	.	CASSLSYSRTDTQYF	TGTGCCAGCAGCTTGTCATACAGCCGCACAGATACGCAGTATTTT
TRBD1	TRBV28	TRBJ2-2	.	CASQGAYTGELFF	TGTGCCAGTCAGGGGGCCTACACCGGGGAGCTGTTTTTT
.	TRBV3-1	TRBJ1-5	.	CASSQDGVTQHF	TGTGCCAGCAGCCAAGATGGGGTTACGCAGCATTTT
TRBD1	TRBV4-1	TRBJ1-4	.	CASSQVSRGREKLFF	TGCGCCAGCAGCCAAGTAAGCAGGGGGCGTGAAAAACTGTTTTTT
TRBD2	TRBV30	TRBJ2-5	.	CAWSVGLASQETQYF	TGTGCCTGGAGTGTGGGACTAGCGTCACAAGAGACCCAGTACTTC
.	TRBV6-5	TRBJ2-3	many	CASSYSVTRVADTQYF	TGTGCCAGCAGTTACTCGGTGACTAGAGTGGCAGATACGCAGTATTTT
.	TRBV5-1	TRBJ1-1	.	CASSLAGGSAEAFF	TGCGCCAGCAGCTTGGCGGGGGGGAGCGCTGAAGCTTTCTTT
.	TRBV4-3	TRBJ1-2	.	CASSQELDRFGPERNYGYTF	TGCGCCAGCAGCCAAGAGCTGGATCGGTTTGGACCAGAGAGGAACTATGGCTACACCTTC
.	TRBV5-6	TRBJ2-1	few	CASSLPQNNEQFF	TGTGCCAGCAGCTTGCCTCAGAACAATGAGCAGTTCTTC
.	TRBV12-3/TRBV12-4	TRBJ2-1	many	CASSHGSSYNEQFF	TGTGCCAGCAGCCACGGTAGCTCCTACAATGAGCAGTTCTTC
.	TRBV7-6	TRBJ2-1	.	CASSSFSNEQFF	TGTGCCAGCAGCTCCTTCTCGAATGAGCAGTTCTTC
.	TRBV20-1	TRBJ2-2	few	CSARVVGGSNTGELFF	TGCAGTGCTAGAGTGGTCGGCGGATCGAACACCGGGGAGCTGTTTTTT
TRBD2	TRBV7-3	TRBJ2-7	.	CANSQTSGSGGEQYF	TGTGCCAACAGCCAAACTAGCGGGAGCGGAGGCGAGCAGTACTTC
.	TRBV7-8	TRBJ1-3	.	CASSLRDSGNTIYF	TGTGCCAGCAGCTTACGCGACTCTGGAAACACCATATATTTT
.	TRBV28	TRBJ2-5	once	CAGGLSGQGTQYF	TGTGCCGGGGGCCTGTCTGGCCAGGGGACCCAGTACTTC
.	TRBV7-9	TRBJ1-3	.	CASSPKAREGKGNTIYF	TGTGCCAGCAGCCCGAAAGCCCGCGAGGGGAAGGGAAACACCATATATTTT
.	TRBV10-3	TRBJ2-5	.	CAISQTSVETQYF	TGTGCCATCAGTCAAACTAGTGTGGAGACCCAGTACTTC
TRBD1	TRBV2	TRBJ1-2	few	CASSQGGRYGYTF	TGTGCCAGCAGTCAAGGGGGCCGTTATGGCTACACCTTC
TRBD1	TRBV28	TRBJ2-7	.	CASSPVGQGHEQYF	TGTGCCAGCAGTCCCGTCGGACAGGGCCACGAGCAGTACTTC
.	TRBV7-2	TRBJ2-3	few	CASSLGNKFTDTQYF	TGTGCCAGCAGCTTAGGGAACAAGTTTACAGATACGCAGTATTTT
.	TRBV20-1	TRBJ2-1	few	CSATSHGRPSNEQFF	TGCAGTGCTACCTCCCACGGGAGACCCTCCAATGAGCAGTTCTTC
.	TRBV3-1	TRBJ2-5	.	CASSQDWGFSPPYF	TGTGCCAGCAGCCAAGATTGGGGTTTCTCCCCCCCGTACTTC
.	TRBV5-1	TRBJ2-5	.	CASSYPGRGGETQYF	TGCGCCAGCAGCTACCCGGGGCGAGGTGGAGAGACCCAGTACTTC
.	TRBV4-2	TRBJ1-1	few	CASSQVGRVSNTEAFF	TGTGCCAGCAGCCAAGTGGGGAGGGTATCAAACACTGAAGCTTTCTTT
TRBD1	TRBV28	TRBJ2-3	.	CASSPLWDREGTDTQYF	TGTGCCAGCAGTCCGCTTTGGGACAGGGAGGGGACAGATACGCAGTATTTT
TRBD2	TRBV20-1	TRBJ2-3	.	CSAPDSGKSTDTQYF	TGCAGTGCACCTGATAGCGGGAAGAGCACAGATACGCAGTATTTT
.	TRBV12-3/TRBV12-4	TRBJ1-2	.	CASSLAGLYGYTF	TGTGCCAGCAGTTTAGCAGGCCTCTATGGCTACACCTTC
.	TRBV6-6	TRBJ2-5	.	CASSETSIQYF	TGTGCCAGCAGTGAGACCTCGATTCAGTACTTC
TRBD1	TRBV12-3/TRBV12-4	TRBJ2-5	.	CASSLAGTGRTGETQYF	TGTGCCAGCAGTTTGGCCGGGACAGGCCGAACAGGGGAGACCCAGTACTTC
TRBD1	TRBV2	TRBJ1-5	.	CASGTGLNQPQHF	TGTGCCAGCGGGACAGGTCTCAATCAGCCCCAGCATTTT
TRBD1	TRBV6-2/TRBV6-3	TRBJ2-7	once	CASRRTGAPSYEQYF	TGTGCCAGCAGGCGGACAGGGGCACCCTCCTACGAGCAGTACTTC
.	TRBV4-1	TRBJ1-2	.	CASSPLAGDYGYTF	TGCGCCAGCAGCCCTCTGGCAGGGGACTATGGCTACACCTTC
TRBD1	TRBV6-5	TRBJ2-7	few	CASSYLGQGAYEQYF	TGTGCCAGCAGTTACTTGGGGCAGGGGGCGTACGAGCAGTACTTC
.	TRBV6-5	TRBJ2-3	many	CASSSGQITDTQYF	TGTGCCAGCAGTTCGGGACAAATCACAGATACGCAGTATTTT
TRBD1	TRBV7-2	TRBJ1-2	many	CASSRGTGEFHGYTF	TGTGCCAGCAGCCGGGGGACAGGGGAATTTCATGGCTACACCTTC
.	TRBV6-5	TRBJ2-2	few	CASSYRPGWSGELFF	TGTGCCAGCAGTTACAGGCCAGGGTGGTCCGGGGAGCTGTTTTTT
TRBD2	TRBV24-1	TRBJ2-1	.	CATRGGSGAYNEQFF	TGTGCCACCAGGGGGGGGAGCGGAGCCTACAATGAGCAGTTCTTC